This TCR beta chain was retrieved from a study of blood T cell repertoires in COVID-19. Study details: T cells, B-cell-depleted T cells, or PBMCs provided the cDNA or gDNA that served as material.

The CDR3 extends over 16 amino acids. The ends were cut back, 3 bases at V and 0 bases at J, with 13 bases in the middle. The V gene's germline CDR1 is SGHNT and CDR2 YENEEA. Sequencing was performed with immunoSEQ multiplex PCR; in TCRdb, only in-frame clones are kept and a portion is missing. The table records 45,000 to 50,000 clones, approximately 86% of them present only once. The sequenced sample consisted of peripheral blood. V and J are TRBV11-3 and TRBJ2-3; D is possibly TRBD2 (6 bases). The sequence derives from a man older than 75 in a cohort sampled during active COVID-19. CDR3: CASSFGRESSTDTQYF. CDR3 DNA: TGTGCCAGCAGCTTCGGACGGGAGTCGAGCACAGATACGCAGTATTTT.